This passage covers 26 T cell receptor beta chains from one sample sequenced in a study of T-cell reconstitution after alpha-beta-depleted transplantation in children. Unique molecular identifiers were built into the TCRbeta library. TCRdb passed the PCR reads through MiXCR, listing each CDR3 protein once. The sample carries roughly 100,000 distinct CDR3 sequences, roughly 8.4% recorded once. The material was PBMCs from the stem cell graft donor, obtained from the stem cell graft. These receptors were obtained from a human donor who donated a stem cell graft to a child with congenital amegakaryocytic thrombocytopenia.

The table lists this clonotype with many counts. V and J are TRBV12-3 or TRBV12-4 and TRBJ2-1; 11 nucleotides line up with TRBD1. With V trimmed by 4 bases and J by 6 bases, 2 bases remained unmatched. This CDR3 is built from 14 residues. CDR3 DNA: TGTGCCAGCAGTTCGGGACAGGGGGTCAATGAGCAGTTCTTC. Protein product: CASSSGQGVNEQFF.

This clonotype showed up many times. DNA for the CDR3: TGTGCCAGCAGGCCTAGCGGGGGGGTGAATGAGCAGTTCTTC. Translation gives CASRPSGGVNEQFF. This chain uses TRBV6-5 with TRBJ2-1; 12 nucleotides match TRBD2. In germline, CDR1 is MNHEY, CDR2 SVGAGI. Trimming at V came to 6 bases and at J to 7 bases, leaving 4 bases not matched to a gene. The CDR3 is 14 residues long.

The V call is TRBV20-1, the J call TRBJ1-2, with D possibly TRBD1 on 6 matching bases. Germline V CDR1 and CDR2: DFQATT, SNEGSKA (reference sequence). The CDR3 totals 15 residues. V dropped 5 bases and J dropped 8 bases, with 24 bases sitting between them. CDR3 nucleotide sequence: TGCAGTGCTGGCCCGAAGGCTCCGGGGGGCTGGGGCTACACCTTC. Translated, it gives CSAGPKAPGGWGYTF.

This clonotype showed up many times. V and J are TRBV9 and TRBJ2-2; TRBD1 might be the D (6 bases). Germline values: CDR1 SGDLS, CDR2 YYNGEE. V gave up 4 bases and J gave up 4 bases, with 17 bases separating them. This CDR3 region has 16 residues. The CDR3 sequence is CASSSTGTMSTGELFF. The CDR3, as DNA: TGTGCCAGCAGCTCTACCGGGACAATGAGCACCGGGGAGCTGTTTTTT. The variable domain in full, completed from reference TRBV9 and TRBJ2-2, reads DSGVTQTPKHLITATGQRVTLRCSPRSGDLSVYWYQQSLDQGLQFLIQYYNGEERAKGNILERFSAQQFPDLHSELNLSSLELGDSALYFCASSSTGTMSTGELFFGEGSRLTVL.

In its sample, this clonotype was seen many times. The chain employs TRBV11-3 and TRBJ2-1; D is undetermined. This CDR3 is built from 14 residues. The germline V and J ends were trimmed by 1 base and 6 bases, with 10 bases remaining between them. Germline-derived CDR1 and CDR2 are SGHNT and YENEEA. CDR3: CASSLAAGANEQFF. CDR3 bases: TGTGCCAGCAGCTTAGCTGCAGGAGCCAATGAGCAGTTCTTC.

This clonotype was seen at least ten times. This sequence joins TRBV20-1 and TRBJ1-1; 7 nucleotides agree with TRBD1. The ends lost 3 bases at V and 4 bases at J; junction bases unmatched: 5. Germline V gene data show CDR1 as DFQATT and CDR2 as SNEGSKA (reference sequence). The CDR3 covers 13 residues. CDR3 sequence: CSARKGAGTEAFF. The CDR3 coding sequence is TGCAGTGCTAGGAAGGGGGCTGGCACTGAAGCTTTCTTT.

CDR3 in amino acids: CSASNLAADTQYF. The CDR3 DNA sequence: TGCAGTGCTAGTAACCTAGCCGCAGATACGCAGTATTTT. The chain employs TRBV20-1 and TRBJ2-3, with D maybe TRBD2 (5 bases). Germline CDR1 DFQATT, CDR2 SNEGSKA (reference sequence). V lost 3 bases, J lost 4 bases, and 11 bases lay in between. The CDR3 loop spans 13 amino acids.

The chain uses TRBV7-8 and TRBJ2-7, with D perhaps TRBD1 or TRBD2 (5 bases each). The V gene's germline CDR1 is SGHVS and CDR2 FQNEAQ. Trimming stripped 2 bases from V and 6 bases from J, with 17 bases between. The CDR3 is 15 amino acids. CDR3 DNA sequence: TGTGCCAGCAGCTTACCGGGATACCTAGGGGCCGAGCAGTACTTC. Its protein product is CASSLPGYLGAEQYF.

This clonotype was detected many times. The chain joins TRBV10-2 to TRBJ2-3; D is unclear. The CDR3 consists of 12 residues. Germline V gives CDR1 WSHSY, CDR2 SAAADI. V was trimmed by 5 bases and J by 4 bases, leaving 7 bases between them. DNA of the CDR3: TGCGCCAGCAGTAGGTTATCAGATACGCAGTATTTT. It yields the protein CASSRLSDTQYF.

The chain recombines TRBV5-1 with TRBJ2-5; maybe TRBD1 (6 bases). The V end lost 0 bases, the J end lost 2 bases, and 11 bases lay between the germline ends. Germline V CDR1 and CDR2: SGHRS, YFSETQ. There are 15 residues in the CDR3. CDR3 bases: TGCGCCAGCAGCTTGGGGACAGAGACACAAGAGACCCAGTACTTC. Its translation: CASSLGTETQETQYF. Supplemented by reference TRBV5-1 and TRBJ2-5, the full variable domain reads KAGVTQTPRYLIKTRGQQVTLSCSPISGHRSVSWYQQTPGQGLQFLFEYFSETQRNKGNFPGRFSGRQFSNSRSEMNVSTLELGDSALYLCASSLGTETQETQYFGPGTRLLVL.

This clonotype was observed at least ten times. The V and J genes are TRBV5-5 and TRBJ2-6; D is possibly TRBD2 (5 bases). Germline V CDR1 and CDR2: SGHKS, YYEKEE (reference sequence). V dropped 1 base and J dropped 2 bases, with 10 bases sitting between them. There are 16 residues in the CDR3. As DNA, the CDR3 is TGTGCCAGCAGCTTGTTACCGGGAACTGGGGCCAACGTCCTGACTTTC. Protein sequence: CASSLLPGTGANVLTF.

Ten or more counts support this clonotype. Here the CDR3 DNA reads TGTGCCAGCAGCTTACGGACAGGGATGTCGTCTGAAAAACTGTTTTTT. Translation: CASSLRTGMSSEKLFF. This chain uses TRBV7-8 with TRBJ1-4; the match to TRBD1 covers 8 bases. Germline V gives CDR1 SGHVS, CDR2 FQNEAQ. Losses at the gene ends were 2 bases for V and 7 bases for J; bases not matched to a gene: 9. The CDR3 is made up of 16 amino acids.

V and J are TRBV7-6 and TRBJ2-1, with TRBD2 matching 7 bases. Trimming took 2 bases from V and 0 from J; bases not matched to a gene: 4. Germline values: CDR1 SGHVS, CDR2 FNYEAQ. The CDR3 is made up of 16 amino acids. The DNA for the CDR3 is TGTGCCAGCAGCTTAACTAGCGCTAGCTCCTACAATGAGCAGTTCTTC. Translation: CASSLTSASSYNEQFF.

This clonotype was seen many times. This chain joins TRBV20-1 and TRBJ2-4; 8 bases align to TRBD1. CDR1 is DFQATT and CDR2 is SNEGSKA in the germline V gene (reference sequence). Trimming took 6 bases from V and 1 from J; bases not matched to a gene: 5. This CDR3 spans 14 amino acids. The CDR3 DNA reads as TGCAGTGCGATGACAGGGGATGCCAAAAACATTCAGTACTTC. Encoded protein: CSAMTGDAKNIQYF.

In its sample, this clonotype was seen a few times. This sequence joins TRBV7-8 and TRBJ2-7; D ambiguous. Germline V gives CDR1 SGHVS, CDR2 FQNEAQ. Trimming cost V 5 bases and J 2 bases, with 10 bases left between them. The CDR3 totals 13 residues. As DNA, the CDR3 is TGTGCCAGCAGCAGGATCGTCCCCTACGAGCAGTACTTC. Protein sequence: CASSRIVPYEQYF.

This clonotype was seen ten or more times. V usage is TRBV7-8 and J usage is TRBJ1-6; D might be TRBD1 (5 bases). The CDR3 consists of 18 residues. Germline V gene lookup returns CDR1 SGHVS and CDR2 FQNEAQ. Trimming cost V 3 bases and J 2 bases, with 17 bases left between them. The CDR3 spells CASSLGLITGAYNSPLHF. DNA of the CDR3: TGTGCCAGCAGCTTGGGCCTAATTACAGGCGCCTATAATTCACCCCTCCACTTT.

This clonotype was found many times. The chain recombines TRBV5-1 with TRBJ2-7; 8 nucleotides align to TRBD2. The germline CDR1 and CDR2 sequences are SGHRS and YFSETQ. Germline trimming cut 0 bases from V and 3 bases from J; bases unmatched to any gene: 5. There are 15 residues in the CDR3. The CDR3 sequence is CASSLATSGFYEQYF. In DNA form, the CDR3 reads TGCGCCAGCAGCTTGGCCACTAGCGGATTCTACGAGCAGTACTTC.

This clonotype has a count of ten or more. The chain has TRBV10-3 and TRBJ2-3; 7 bases map to TRBD1. Trimming at V came to 11 bases and at J to 2 bases, leaving 7 bases not matched to a gene. CDR3 length equals 13 residues. CDR1 is ENHRY and CDR2 is SYGVKD in the germline V gene. As DNA, the CDR3 is TGTGCCGGGTCGGACAGGACCACAGATACGCAGTATTTT. Amino acids: CAGSDRTTDTQYF.

Ten or more counts support this clonotype. CDR3 protein: CASSLWQSDEQYF. The CDR3 nucleotides are TGTGCCAGCAGTTTGTGGCAGTCCGACGAGCAGTACTTC. The chain is built from TRBV12-3 or TRBV12-4 and TRBJ2-7; D gene uncertain. Deletions cut 3 bases from V and 5 bases from J, with 11 bases between. This CDR3 has 13 amino acids.

In this sample, this clonotype turned up once. The V call is TRBV7-1, the J call TRBJ2-7; D unclear. TRBV7-1 is treated as an ORF (open reading frame) with a function not yet certain. The CDR3 has 15 residues. The V gene lost 3 bases and the J gene lost 2 bases, with 14 bases spanning the gap. The CDR3 reads CASSSKLLGTYEQYF. The CDR3, as DNA: TGTGCCAGCAGCTCCAAGCTGCTGGGAACCTACGAGCAGTACTTC.

This clonotype was seen repeatedly, ten times or more. The V and J genes are TRBV6-5 and TRBJ1-2; possible D gene TRBD1, 5 bases. The CDR3 has 14 residues. V lost 2 bases and J 1 base, leaving 8 bases between the germline ends. Germline CDR1 reads MNHEY; CDR2 reads SVGAGI. The CDR3 here is CASSYGGNNYGYTF. In DNA form, the CDR3 reads TGTGCCAGCAGTTACGGGGGTAATAACTATGGCTACACCTTC.

This clonotype was seen at least ten times. The chain has TRBV12-3 or TRBV12-4 and TRBJ2-3; D is uncertain. The CDR3 consists of 13 residues. Between the trimmed V and J ends, which lost 0 bases and 3 bases, there was a span of 4 bases. Here the CDR3 DNA reads TGTGCCAGCAGTTTAGCGCGAACAGATACGCAGTATTTT. This encodes CASSLARTDTQYF.

The CDR3 here is CASSYDSGADNEQFF. CDR3 nucleotide sequence: TGTGCCAGCAGTTACGATAGCGGAGCTGACAATGAGCAGTTCTTC. This chain uses TRBV6-5 with TRBJ2-1; TRBD2 might be the D (6 bases). The CDR3 totals 15 residues. Germline V lookup: CDR1 MNHEY, CDR2 SVGAGI. With 2 bases removed from V and 5 bases from J, the gap between germline ends came to 13 bases.

This clonotype was observed at least ten times. The chain couples TRBV6-5 to TRBJ1-1, with unresolved D. From germline, CDR1 is MNHEY and CDR2 SVGAGI. The ends were cut back, 8 bases at V and 1 base at J, with 14 bases in the middle. This CDR3 comprises 14 residues. CDR3: CASSLTQANTEAFF. The DNA of the CDR3 is TGTGCCAGCTCCCTAACGCAGGCGAACACTGAAGCTTTCTTT.

This clonotype was found many times. The genes are TRBV7-2 and TRBJ2-1, with 9 bases aligning to TRBD1. V lost 5 bases and J lost 4; bases outside the gene matches: 6. This CDR3 has 15 residues. Germline V lookup: CDR1 SGHTA, CDR2 FQGNSA. The CDR3 spells CASSAGTGTYNEQFF. CDR3 nucleotides: TGTGCCAGCAGCGCGGGGACAGGGACTTACAATGAGCAGTTCTTC.

The J gene is TRBJ1-6, the V gene TRBV13; 10 nucleotides align to TRBD1. Germline CDR1 is PRHDT and CDR2 is FYEKMQ (reference sequence). The CDR3 is made up of 16 amino acids. V was clipped by 7 bases and J by 7 bases; unmatched bases: 10. CDR3 amino acids: CASTKRPGQGNSPLHF. The CDR3 nucleotides read TGTGCCAGCACCAAACGACCGGGACAGGGGAATTCACCCCTCCACTTT.